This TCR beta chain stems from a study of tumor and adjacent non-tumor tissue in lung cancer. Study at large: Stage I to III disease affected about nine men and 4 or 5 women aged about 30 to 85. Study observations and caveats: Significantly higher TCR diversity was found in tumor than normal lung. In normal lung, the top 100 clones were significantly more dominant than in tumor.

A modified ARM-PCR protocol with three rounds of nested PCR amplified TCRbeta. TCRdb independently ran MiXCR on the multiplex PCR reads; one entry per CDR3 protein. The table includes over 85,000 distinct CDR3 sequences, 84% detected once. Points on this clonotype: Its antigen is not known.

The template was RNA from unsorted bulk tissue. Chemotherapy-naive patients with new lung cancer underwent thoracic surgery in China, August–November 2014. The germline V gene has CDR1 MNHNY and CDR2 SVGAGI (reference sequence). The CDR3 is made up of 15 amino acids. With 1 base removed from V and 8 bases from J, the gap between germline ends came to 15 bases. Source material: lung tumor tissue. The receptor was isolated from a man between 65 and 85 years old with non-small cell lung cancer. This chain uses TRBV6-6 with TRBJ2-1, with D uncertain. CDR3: CASSYLTGADYEQFF. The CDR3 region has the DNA TGTGCCAGCAGTTACTTGACGGGCGCAGACTATGAGCAGTTCTTC.